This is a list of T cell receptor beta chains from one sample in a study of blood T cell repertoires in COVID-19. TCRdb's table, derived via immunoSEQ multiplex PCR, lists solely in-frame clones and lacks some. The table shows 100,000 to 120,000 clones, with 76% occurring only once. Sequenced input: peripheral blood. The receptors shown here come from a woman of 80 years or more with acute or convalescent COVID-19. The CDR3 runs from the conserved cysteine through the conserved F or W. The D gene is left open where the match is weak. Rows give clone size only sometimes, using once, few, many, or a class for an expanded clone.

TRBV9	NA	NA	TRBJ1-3	TGTGCCAGCAGCTCGAACTCGGGATATTCTGGAAACACCATATATTTT	CASSSNSGYSGNTIYF
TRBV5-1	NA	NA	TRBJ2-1	TGCGCCAGCAGCTTACAGCCCTCTACCAATGAGCAGTTCTTC	CASSLQPSTNEQFF
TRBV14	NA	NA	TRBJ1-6	TGTGCCAGCAGTCGACAGTCCGGTAATTCACCCCTCCACTTT	CASSRQSGNSPLHF
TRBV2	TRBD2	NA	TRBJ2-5	TGTGCCAGCAGTGAAAGGATAGCGGGGGAGACCCAGTACTTC	CASSERIAGETQYF
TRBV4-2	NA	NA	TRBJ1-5	TGTGCCAGCAGCCAATCGGTAGACCAGGGTCAGCCCCAGCATTTT	CASSQSVDQGQPQHF
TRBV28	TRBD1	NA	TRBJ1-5	TGTGCCAGCAGTTTAGGACAGGGGGGGTACTATAGCAATCAGCCCCAGCATTTT	CASSLGQGGYYSNQPQHF
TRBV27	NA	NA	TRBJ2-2	TGTGCCAGCAGTTTAGGGGCAGGGTCCGGGGAGCTGTTTTTT	CASSLGAGSGELFF
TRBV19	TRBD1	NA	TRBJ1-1	TGTGCCAGTAGTCCGACAGGGCTGAACACTGAAGCTTTCTTT	CASSPTGLNTEAFF
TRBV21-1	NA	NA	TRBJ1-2	TGTGCCACCCCCTGGGGCAGGACAGGGGGCGCGGGCGGCTACACCTTC	CATPWGRTGGAGGYTF
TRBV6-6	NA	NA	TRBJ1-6	TGTGCCAGCAACCCGAGCTCCTATAATTCACCCCTCCACTTT	CASNPSSYNSPLHF
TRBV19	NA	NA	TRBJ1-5	TGTGCCAGCGCCCCAGGAAACAGTGCCAATCAGCCCCAGCATTTT	CASAPGNSANQPQHF
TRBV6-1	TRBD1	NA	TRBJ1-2	TGTGCCAGCAGTGAAGCCTCGTACAGGGGTGGATATGGCTACACCTTC	CASSEASYRGGYGYTF
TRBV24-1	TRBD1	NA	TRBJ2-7	TGTGCCACCAGTGATTCCGGACAGGGGAAGACCCACGAGCAGTACTTC	CATSDSGQGKTHEQYF
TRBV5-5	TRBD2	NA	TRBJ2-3	TGTGCCAGCAGCCTCTATAGCGGGGGCACAGATACGCAGTATTTT	CASSLYSGGTDTQYF
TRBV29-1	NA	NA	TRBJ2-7	TGCAGCGGCAAGACAGTCTACGAGCAGTACTTC	CSGKTVYEQYF
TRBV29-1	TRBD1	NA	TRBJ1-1	TGCAGCGTTGAAGAGGTCAGGGGGCGCAACACTGAAGCTTTCTTT	CSVEEVRGRNTEAFF
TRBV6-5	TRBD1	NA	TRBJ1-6	TGTGCCAGCCGGGACAGGGATAATTCACCCCTCCACTTT	CASRDRDNSPLHF
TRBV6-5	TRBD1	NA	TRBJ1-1	TGTGCCAGCAGTATCGACAGGGGTGTCACTGAAGCTTTCTTT	CASSIDRGVTEAFF
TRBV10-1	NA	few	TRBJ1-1	TGCGCCAGCAGTGAGTCTGGCCAGGGGCGGACTGAAGCTTTCTTT	CASSESGQGRTEAFF
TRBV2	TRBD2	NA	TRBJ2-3	TGTGCCAGCAGTCCTCTTTATGGACTAGCGGGAGTGCAAGATACGCAGTATTTT	CASSPLYGLAGVQDTQYF
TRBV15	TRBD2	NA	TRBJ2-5	TGTGCCACCAGCAGGGGGGAGGGGAGCGGCGAACAAGAGACCCAGTACTTC	CATSRGEGSGEQETQYF
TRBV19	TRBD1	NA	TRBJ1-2	TGTGCCACCCTTAGTAGCCCCCGACAGGGCTACGGCTACACCTTC	CATLSSPRQGYGYTF
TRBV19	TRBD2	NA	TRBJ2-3	TGTGCCAGTAGTAGACTAGCGGGAGTCCGGGCAGATACGCAGTATTTT	CASSRLAGVRADTQYF
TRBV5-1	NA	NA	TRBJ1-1	TGCGCCAGCAGCTATCAGACAGGGAACACTGAAGCTTTCTTT	CASSYQTGNTEAFF
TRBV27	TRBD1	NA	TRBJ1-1	TGTGCCAGCAGTTTCCTGGACAGGGGCACTGAAGCTTTCTTT	CASSFLDRGTEAFF
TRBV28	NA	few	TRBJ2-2	TGTGCCAGCACTCGCGGGACCCGCGGGGAGCTGTTTTTT	CASTRGTRGELFF
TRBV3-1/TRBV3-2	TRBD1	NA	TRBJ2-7	TGTGCCAGCAGCCAAGGGACAGGGTACGAGCAGTACTTC	CASSQGTGYEQYF
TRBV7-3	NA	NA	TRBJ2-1	TGTGCCAGCAGCTTAAAGGGAACGAACGGGGGTTTCATGGACAATGAGCAGTTCTTC	CASSLKGTNGGFMDNEQFF
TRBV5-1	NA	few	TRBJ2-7	TGCGCCAGCAGCTTGTTGGTGGGGCGGGAGCAGTACTTC	CASSLLVGREQYF
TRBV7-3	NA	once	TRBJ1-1	TGTGCCAGCAGTCCGGGGGTAGGCACTGAAGCTTTCTTT	CASSPGVGTEAFF
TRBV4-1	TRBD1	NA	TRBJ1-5	TGCGCCAGCAGCCAGGACGAAGGGACAGCGTATGGACAGCCCCAGCATTTT	CASSQDEGTAYGQPQHF
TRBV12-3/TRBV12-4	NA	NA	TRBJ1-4	TGTGCCAGCAGGCAGGCTAATGAAAAACTGTTTTTT	CASRQANEKLFF
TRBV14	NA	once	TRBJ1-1	TGTGCCAGCAGCCGGATGGTAAACAGCCTGAACACTGAAGCTTTCTTT	CASSRMVNSLNTEAFF
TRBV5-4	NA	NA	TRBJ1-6	TGTGCCAGCAGCCCGACTATGGATCCGGCTAATTCACCCCTCCACTTT	CASSPTMDPANSPLHF
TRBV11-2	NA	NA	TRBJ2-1	TGTGCCAGCAGCTTAGACCCATACGGTGAGCAGTTCTTC	CASSLDPYGEQFF
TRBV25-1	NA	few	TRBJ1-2	TGTGCCAGCAGTGGGACTGTATATGGCTACACCTTC	CASSGTVYGYTF
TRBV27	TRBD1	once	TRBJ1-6	TGTGCCAGCAGTTTATCCCGGACAGGGTCTTCACCCCTCCACTTT	CASSLSRTGSSPLHF
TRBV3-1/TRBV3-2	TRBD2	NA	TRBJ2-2	TGTGCCAGCAGCCTCGGACTAGCGGGGGTTCTCACCGGGGAGCTGTTTTTT	CASSLGLAGVLTGELFF
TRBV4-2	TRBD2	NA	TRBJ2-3	TGTGCCAGCAGCCAGACTAGCGCAGATACGCAGTATTTT	CASSQTSADTQYF
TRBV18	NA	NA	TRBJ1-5	TGTGCCAGCTCACCACCTGATGGGGCATATGGTCAGCCCCAGCATTTT	CASSPPDGAYGQPQHF